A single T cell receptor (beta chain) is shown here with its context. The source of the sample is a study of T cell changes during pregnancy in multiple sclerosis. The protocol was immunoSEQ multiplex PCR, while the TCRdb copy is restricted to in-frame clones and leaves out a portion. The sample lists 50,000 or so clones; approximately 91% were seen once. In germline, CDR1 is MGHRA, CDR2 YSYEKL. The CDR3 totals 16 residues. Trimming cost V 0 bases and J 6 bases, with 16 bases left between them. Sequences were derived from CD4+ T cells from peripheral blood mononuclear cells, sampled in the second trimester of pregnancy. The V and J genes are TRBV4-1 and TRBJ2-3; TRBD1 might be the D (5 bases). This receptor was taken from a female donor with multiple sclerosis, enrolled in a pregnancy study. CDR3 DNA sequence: TGCGCCAGCAGCCAAGATCTATTGTGGGGCGTGGATACGCAGTATTTT. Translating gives CASSQDLLWGVDTQYF.